What follows describes a single T cell receptor (beta chain). Antigen unknown. The sample comes from a study of T cell responses to AZD1222 COVID-19 vaccine. Turning to the study itself: Second-dose intervals of approximately 4 or approximately 12 weeks were pooled.

The study's findings and limits: Donor demographics were predominantly white British with a female majority; clonal diversity may be underestimated.

Clones were read by immunoSEQ multiplex PCR, and TCRdb kept only the in-frame ones, dropping some. This sample has around 150,000 clones, with about nine tenths found just once. The specimen was peripheral blood, collected on day 0 of AZD1222 vaccination. This sequence originates from an adult in good health.

In DNA, the CDR3 is TGTGCCAGCAGCTCGCTACACCGACAGCCCCAGCATTTT. Translating it yields CASSSLHRQPQHF. The V gene is TRBV12-3 or TRBV12-4, the J gene TRBJ1-5; D ambiguous. The V end was cut by 6 bases, the J end by 7 bases, with 13 bases between. The CDR3 extends over 13 amino acids.